The clone carrying this TCR beta chain has a handful of counts. Its specificity is unknown. A universal primer site came from template switching; cDNA carried unique molecular identifiers. One entry per CDR3 protein, called by TCRdb with MiXCR from the 5' RACE reads. The table includes 1.5 million to 2 million distinct CDR3 sequences, roughly 35% detected once. The sample is drawn from a study of identical twins. Healthy Caucasian individuals made up all the donors. Findings of the study overall: Models underpredicted monozygotic twin sharing of out-of-frame TCR alpha. Twins showed weaker excess sharing in their beta out-of-frame sequences.

Deletions cut 3 bases from V and 4 bases from J, with 9 bases between. The length of the CDR3 is 14 residues. Germline V lookup: CDR1 MGHDK, CDR2 SYGVNS. V usage is TRBV25-1 and J usage is TRBJ1-4; no clear D. The specimen sequenced was cord blood. The TCR originated in a newborn girl in good health. The CDR3 loop is CASSEAVLNEKLFF. CDR3 sequence (DNA): TGTGCCAGCAGTGAGGCAGTCCTTAATGAAAAACTGTTTTTT.